The 21 T cell receptor beta chains below were found in one sample sequenced in a study of T cell responses to AZD1222 COVID-19 vaccine. Libraries were prepared by immunoSEQ multiplex PCR; TCRdb keeps only in-frame clonotypes and omits some of them. The sample lists some 200,000 clones, over 90% occurring once. Sequenced here: peripheral blood, sampled on day 0 of AZD1222 vaccination. The receptors shown here come from an adult in good health.

This clone showed up just once. The chain joins TRBV5-4 to TRBJ2-2; D is possibly TRBD2 (6 bases). The germline V and J ends were trimmed by 5 bases and 1 base, with 12 bases remaining between them. Germline loops: CDR1 SGHNT, CDR2 YYREEE (reference sequence). The CDR3 totals 15 residues. CDR3: CASRRDGLNTGELFF. The CDR3 DNA sequence: TGTGCCAGCAGGCGGGACGGACTGAACACCGGGGAGCTGTTTTTT. Full variable domain (remainder filled in from reference TRBV5-4 and TRBJ2-2): ETGVTQSPTHLIKTRGQQVTLRCSSQSGHNTVSWYQQALGQGPQFIFQYYREEENGRGNFPPRFSGLQFPNYSSELNVNALELDDSALYLCASRRDGLNTGELFFGEGSRLTVL.

The gene calls are TRBV6-5 and TRBJ2-1, with D unclear. V lost 2 bases, J lost 6 bases, and 14 bases lay in between. This CDR3 region has 15 residues. CDR1 and CDR2 (germline): MNHEY, SVGAGI. CDR3 loop: CASSYRREFPNEQFF. The CDR3 DNA reads as TGTGCCAGCAGTTACCGACGAGAATTTCCCAATGAGCAGTTCTTC.

The J gene is TRBJ1-2, the V gene TRBV10-2; tentative D call: TRBD1 (6 bases). Germline assignment: CDR1 WSHSY and CDR2 SAAADI. V shed 6 bases and J shed 7 bases, with 21 bases lying between them. The CDR3 has 15 residues. The CDR3 sequence: CASRETGRVGSGYTF. In nucleotides, the CDR3 is TGCGCCAGCAGAGAAACAGGGCGGGTGGGGTCTGGCTACACCTTC.

This chain uses TRBV27 with TRBJ1-2, with D hard to call. Germline CDR1 is MNHEY and CDR2 is SMNVEV (reference sequence). This CDR3 spans 13 amino acids. V was clipped by 10 bases and J by 4 bases, with 16 bases between them. DNA of the CDR3: TGTGCCACACATTCGGGCAGCACCTATGGCTACACCTTC. The encoded protein is CATHSGSTYGYTF.

The rearrangement joins TRBV9 to TRBJ1-6; a weak D match, TRBD1 (6 bases). Germline assignment: CDR1 SGDLS and CDR2 YYNGEE. The V and J ends lost 3 bases and 9 bases respectively, with 10 bases between them. The CDR3 extends over 13 amino acids. The CDR3: CASSATGSSPLHF. In DNA form, the CDR3 reads TGTGCCAGCAGCGCCACAGGGAGTTCACCCCTCCACTTT.

This clone was observed a single time. This chain connects TRBV12-3 or TRBV12-4 to TRBJ1-3; possibly TRBD1 for D (5 bases). The CDR3 spans 13 residues. The V and J ends lost 2 bases and 5 bases respectively, with 7 bases between them. DNA for the CDR3: TGTGCCAGCAGTTTACAGGGCCGAAACACCATATATTTT. Its translation is CASSLQGRNTIYF.

This chain joins TRBV25-1 and TRBJ1-3, with 9 bases identical to TRBD1. The germline V gene encodes CDR1 MGHDK and CDR2 SYGVNS. The V segment lost 3 bases and the J segment 0 bases; nucleotides outside the gene matches: 3. The CDR3 loop spans 16 amino acids. The CDR3 protein is CASSEGQGFSGNTIYF. The CDR3 DNA reads TGTGCCAGCAGTGAGGGACAGGGCTTCTCTGGAAACACCATATATTTT. Supplemented by reference TRBV25-1 and TRBJ1-3, the full variable domain reads EADIYQTPRYLVIGTGKKITLECSQTMGHDKMYWYQQDPGMELHLIHYSYGVNSTEKGDLSSESTVSRIRTEHFPLTLESARPSHTSQYLCASSEGQGFSGNTIYFGEGSWLTVV.

The chain combines TRBV4-2 with TRBJ1-4; D gene ambiguous. Germline CDR1 and CDR2: LGHNA and YNFKEQ. The CDR3 is 18 residues long. V shed 0 bases and J shed 0 bases, with 14 bases lying between them. CDR3 sequence: CASSQEPSTLATNEKLFF. CDR3 bases: TGTGCCAGCAGCCAAGAACCCTCAACATTAGCAACTAATGAAAAACTGTTTTTT.

CDR3 nucleotides: TGTGCCAGCAGTTACTGGGGGACTAGCGATAACAATGAGCAGTTCTTC. Its translation: CASSYWGTSDNNEQFF. This chain connects TRBV6-5 to TRBJ2-1, with 10 bases identical to TRBD2. This CDR3 has 16 residues. Germline V lookup: CDR1 MNHEY, CDR2 SVGAGI. J was trimmed by 5 bases and V by 1 base; bases with no gene match: 5.

The rearrangement links TRBV6-5 to TRBJ1-2; D gene unclear. Germline V gene lookup returns CDR1 MNHEY and CDR2 SVGAGI. With 2 bases removed from V and 4 bases from J, the gap between germline ends came to 17 bases. The CDR3 has 16 residues. The CDR3 coding sequence is TGTGCCAGCAGTTACGTTGTGAGCGTAGGGTCCTATGGCTACACCTTC. Amino acids: CASSYVVSVGSYGYTF.

V and J are TRBV20-1 and TRBJ1-3, with D unclear. Per germline, CDR1 DFQATT and CDR2 SNEGSKA (reference sequence). Deletions cut 3 bases from V and 2 bases from J, with 14 bases between. The CDR3 consists of 15 residues. The DNA for the CDR3 is TGCAGTGCTAGTGGTTCCAGGATCACTGGAAACACCATATATTTT. Translation gives CSASGSRITGNTIYF.

This chain links TRBV15 with TRBJ1-2; D gene unclear. The germline CDR1 and CDR2 sequences are LNHNV and YYDKDF (reference sequence). Between the trimmed V and J ends, which lost 0 bases and 3 bases, there was a span of 8 bases. There are 14 residues in the CDR3. The CDR3 here is CATSRDRTDYGYTF. The DNA for the CDR3 is TGTGCCACCAGCAGAGATCGAACTGACTATGGCTACACCTTC.

V is TRBV6-5 and J is TRBJ1-4; D gene unclear. Germline-derived CDR1 and CDR2 are MNHEY and SVGAGI. The germline V and J ends were trimmed by 5 bases and 6 bases, with 7 bases remaining between them. The CDR3 sequence is 12 residues long. The CDR3, as DNA: TGTGCCAGCAGTCAACTTGATGAAAAACTGTTTTTT. This gives the protein CASSQLDEKLFF.

This chain links TRBV5-4 with TRBJ1-6; D might be TRBD1 (5 bases). CDR1 is SGHNT, CDR2 YYREEE, per germline (reference sequence). Trimming shortened V by 4 bases and J by 7 bases, and 6 bases separated the two germline ends. The CDR3 runs 12 residues. This CDR3 reads CASSAGNSPLHF. The CDR3 DNA reads as TGTGCCAGCAGCGCAGGGAATTCACCCCTCCACTTT.

This rearrangement joins TRBV9 to TRBJ1-2; D not certain. Germline assignment: CDR1 SGDLS and CDR2 YYNGEE. The CDR3 runs 14 residues. Trimming removed 0 bases at V and 2 bases at J, with 8 bases between. Written as DNA, the CDR3 is TGTGCCAGCAGCGTAGACTGGCAAAACTATGGCTACACCTTC. It specifies CASSVDWQNYGYTF.

The rearrangement uses TRBV10-3 and TRBJ2-6; 7 bases are shared with TRBD1. V dropped 10 bases and J dropped 0; count of bases not matched to a gene: 3. Germline V gene data show CDR1 as ENHRY and CDR2 as SYGVKD. This CDR3 is built from 14 residues. CDR3 sequence: CATGTVSGANVLTF. The CDR3 DNA sequence: TGTGCCACCGGGACAGTCTCTGGGGCCAACGTCCTGACTTTC.

V and J are TRBV6-5 and TRBJ1-6, with D perhaps TRBD1 (6 bases). This CDR3 comprises 16 residues. V dropped 2 bases and J dropped 4 bases, with 12 bases sitting between them. The germline CDR1 and CDR2 sequences are MNHEY and SVGAGI. The CDR3, as DNA: TGTGCCAGCAGTTACCTCCGCAGGGGATATAATTCACCCCTCCACTTT. Amino acids: CASSYLRRGYNSPLHF.

This chain links TRBV12-3 or TRBV12-4 with TRBJ1-2; a possible D gene is TRBD1 (5 bases). This CDR3 spans 12 amino acids. Trimming pared 3 bases from V and 7 bases from J, leaving 9 bases between. The CDR3: CASSFRGSGYTF. The CDR3 DNA sequence: TGTGCCAGCAGTTTTAGGGGCTCTGGCTACACCTTC.

This chain joins TRBV7-9 and TRBJ1-3; TRBD1 is a possible D gene (6 bases). The CDR3 is 15 residues long. The germline V gene encodes CDR1 SEHNR and CDR2 FQNEAQ (reference sequence). Trimming took off 5 bases at V and 2 bases at J, with 13 bases between the two ends. CDR3 bases: TGTGCCAGCAGCAGAGAGGGGGGCACTGGAAACACCATATATTTT. Its translation is CASSREGGTGNTIYF.

The rearrangement joins TRBV19 to TRBJ1-1; D gene ambiguous. This CDR3 is built from 13 residues. Trimming cost V 6 bases and J 3 bases, with 11 bases left between them. Germline loops: CDR1 LNHDA, CDR2 SQIVND (reference sequence). CDR3 residues: CASRAGDHTEAFF. CDR3 DNA: TGTGCCAGTAGGGCAGGCGATCACACTGAAGCTTTCTTT. Full variable domain (rest looked up from reference TRBV19 and TRBJ1-1): DGGITQSPKYLFRKEGQNVTLSCEQNLNHDAMYWYRQDPGQGLRLIYYSQIVNDFQKGDIAEGYSVSREKKESFPLTVTSAQKNPTAFYLCASRAGDHTEAFFGQGTRLTVV.

This chain connects TRBV18 to TRBJ1-5; 10 positions match TRBD1. Per the germline V gene, CDR1 is KGHSH and CDR2 is LQKENI. Trimming removed 3 bases from V and 6 bases from J; junction bases left unmatched: 5. CDR3 length: 15 residues. The CDR3 sequence: CASSPGTGESQPQHF. The CDR3 region has the DNA TGTGCCAGCTCACCCGGGACAGGGGAGAGTCAGCCCCAGCATTTT.